The 22 T cell receptor beta chains reported below all come from one sample, sequenced in a study of blood T cells in healthy people across ages. Then a second PCR, running roughly 6 to 12 cycles, was carried out with a sample-barcoded 5' primer and a J-beta primer mix. TCRdb re-derived calls from the 5' RACE reads in MiXCR, one entry per CDR3 protein. Of under 750,000 distinct CDR3 sequences listed, 47% are singletons. Sequencing used blood. The receptors derive from a man older than 75 in good health.

This rearrangement joins TRBV4-2 to TRBJ1-4, with TRBD1 matching over 7 bases. With V trimmed by 8 bases and J by 4 bases, 7 bases remained unmatched. Germline assignment: CDR1 LGHNA and CDR2 YNFKEQ. The CDR3 is made up of 14 amino acids. The CDR3 region is CASRRTGRNEKLFF. As DNA, the CDR3 is TGTGCCAGCCGTAGGACAGGACGTAATGAAAAACTGTTTTTT.

This clonotype was detected only a few times. This chain uses TRBV28 with TRBJ2-7; tentatively, D is TRBD1 or TRBD2 (5 bases each). Germline assignment: CDR1 MDHEN and CDR2 SYDVKM. CDR3 length: 14 residues. Trimming left V 5 bases short and J 3 bases short, with 14 bases between. Here the CDR3 DNA reads TGTGCCAGCAGTGCCGGGACCCAATACTACGAGCAGTACTTC. Residues: CASSAGTQYYEQYF.

This clonotype was recorded a few times. This chain links TRBV5-1 with TRBJ2-4; D tentatively fits TRBD1 or TRBD2 (5 bases each). Trimming pared 5 bases from V and 5 bases from J, leaving 17 bases between. The CDR3 is 15 residues long. Germline lookup yields CDR1 SGHRS and CDR2 YFSETQ. The CDR3 loop reads CASSPSGGAQNIQYF. Here the CDR3 DNA reads TGCGCCAGCAGTCCCAGTGGGGGAGCTCAAAACATTCAGTACTTC.

The sample holds a few counts of this clonotype. This chain connects TRBV7-2 to TRBJ1-6; 8 bases agree with TRBD1. V shed 1 base and J 8 bases; nucleotides not matched to a gene: 4. The CDR3 runs 15 residues. Per germline, CDR1 SGHTA and CDR2 FQGNSA. The CDR3 DNA follows: TGTGCCAGCAGCTTAGGGACAGGGAACTATTCACCCCTCCACTTT. Residues: CASSLGTGNYSPLHF.

In this sample, this clonotype turned up a few times. V is TRBV24-1 and J is TRBJ2-1; 16 bases are shared with TRBD2. The junction had 7 bases not matched to a gene; V was cut back by 3 bases and J by 9 bases. The CDR3 has 17 residues. Germline loops: CDR1 KGHDR, CDR2 SFDVKD. The CDR3 region has the DNA TGTGCCACCAGTGATCCCGGGACTAGCGGGAGGGGACGTGAGCAGTTCTTC. Translated, it gives CATSDPGTSGRGREQFF.

The chain recombines TRBV21-1 with TRBJ2-3; the table's D call, TRBD1, was not checked against the DNA. TRBV21-1 is classified as a pseudogene. The CDR3 has 14 amino acids. The CDR3 bases are TGTGCCAGCAGCAAAGCGGGACAAGGAGTTACGCAGTATTTT. Translated, it gives CASSKAGQGVTQYF.

The chain has TRBV20-1 and TRBJ1-4; TRBD1 is a possible D gene (6 bases). Germline V lookup: CDR1 DFQATT, CDR2 SNEGSKA (reference sequence). The length of the CDR3 is 15 residues. The V and J ends lost 3 bases and 2 bases respectively, with 13 bases between them. This CDR3 reads CSARKAGVTNEKLFF. In DNA form, the CDR3 reads TGCAGTGCTAGGAAAGCAGGGGTTACTAATGAAAAACTGTTTTTT.

CDR3 sequence reads: CATARGDEQYF. As DNA, the CDR3 is TGTGCCACAGCCCGGGGGGACGAGCAGTACTTC. This chain connects TRBV27 to TRBJ2-7; 7 nucleotides line up with TRBD2. Germline V gene sequence: CDR1 MNHEY, CDR2 SMNVEV (reference sequence). The CDR3 runs 11 residues. J was trimmed by 5 bases and V by 10 bases; bases with no gene match: 5.

This rearrangement joins TRBV29-1 to TRBJ2-1, with TRBD1 matching over 8 bases. Gene TRBJ2-7 matches the end of the DNA better, so the J call may be wrong. The CDR3 consists of 15 residues. Germline V gene sequence: CDR1 SQVTM, CDR2 ANQGSEA. CDR3 in DNA: TGCAGCGTTAAACGGGACAGGAGCTCCTACAATGAGCAGTACTTC. Translating it yields CSVKRDRSSYNEQYF.

On this clonotype: This clone may be a read error of a much larger clone one base away. In nucleotides, the CDR3 is TGTGCCAGCGGAGACACTGGTGAGCAGTACTTC. Translated, it gives CASGDTGEQYF. The chain carries TRBV6-5 and TRBJ2-5; D ambiguous. CDR1 and CDR2 (germline): MNHEY, SVGAGI. V lost 8 bases, J lost 11 bases, and 15 bases lay in between. CDR3 length equals 11 residues.

V and J are TRBV5-1 and TRBJ2-1; weak D call: TRBD2 (5 bases). The CDR3 extends over 16 amino acids. V dropped 1 base and J dropped 3 bases, with 14 bases sitting between them. From germline, CDR1 is SGHRS and CDR2 YFSETQ. The CDR3 sequence is CASSLRVPGSYNEQFF. Here the CDR3 DNA reads TGCGCCAGCAGCTTGAGAGTACCGGGAAGCTACAATGAGCAGTTCTTC.

The gene calls are TRBV6-1 and TRBJ1-6, with 8 bases fitting TRBD1. CDR1 and CDR2 from the germline V gene are MNHNS and SASEGT. There are 17 residues in the CDR3. With V trimmed by 0 bases and J by 10 bases, 11 bases remained unmatched. The CDR3 reads CASSEARADRVPSPLHF. The CDR3 DNA reads as TGTGCCAGCAGTGAAGCGCGGGCGGACAGGGTACCCTCACCCCTCCACTTT.

This chain joins TRBV20-1 and TRBJ1-6, with 7 bases matching TRBD1. J lost 7 bases, V lost 3 bases, and 3 bases had no gene match. The CDR3 covers 13 residues. Looked up from germline, CDR1 is DFQATT and CDR2 is SNEGSKA (reference sequence). In DNA, the CDR3 is TGCAGTGCTAGGGGGGACAGAAATTCACCCCTCCACTTT. As protein: CSARGDRNSPLHF.

At least ten counts were recorded for this clonotype. CDR3 sequence reads: CASSYSPLNTEAFF. The CDR3 DNA is TGTGCCAGCAGTTACTCTCCCTTGAACACTGAAGCTTTCTTT. This rearrangement joins TRBV6-6 to TRBJ1-1; D unresolved. Trimming pared 0 bases from V and 0 bases from J, leaving 5 bases between. This CDR3 comprises 14 residues. Germline CDR1 reads MNHNY; CDR2 reads SVGAGI (reference sequence).

The chain links TRBV10-3 to TRBJ1-3; perhaps TRBD1 as D (6 bases). Between the trimmed V and J ends, which lost 6 bases and 4 bases, there was a span of 10 bases. CDR3 size: 13 residues. CDR1 and CDR2 from the germline V gene are ENHRY and SYGVKD. CDR3 sequence: CAISRDNGNTIYF. The CDR3 DNA reads as TGTGCCATCAGCCGGGACAACGGAAACACCATATATTTT.

The chain couples TRBV29-1 to TRBJ2-3; 9 positions agree with TRBD2. CDR1 is SQVTM and CDR2 is ANQGSEA in the germline V gene. The CDR3 runs 12 residues. With 4 bases clipped from V and 5 bases from J, the junction kept 1 base outside the gene matches. CDR3 nucleotides: TGCAGCGTTGGGACTAGCGTAGATACGCAGTATTTT. Translation gives CSVGTSVDTQYF.

Details on this clonotype: A read error may produce the germline difference seen at one junction end. This chain uses TRBV9 with TRBJ2-6; weak D call: TRBD2 (6 bases). From germline, CDR1 is SGDLS and CDR2 YYNGEE. This CDR3 has 15 amino acids. CDR3 amino acids: CASSKAGPGANVPTF. Here the CDR3 DNA reads TGTGCCAGCAGTAAGGCGGGGCCTGGGGCCAACGTCCCGACTTTC.

The chain couples TRBV12-3 or TRBV12-4 to TRBJ1-5; no clear D gene. The CDR3 length is 12 residues. The germline V and J ends were trimmed by 6 bases and 6 bases, with 9 bases remaining between them. CDR3 coding DNA: TGTGCCAGCAGCACCCGGGGTCAGCCCCAGCATTTT. Its translation is CASSTRGQPQHF.

Many counts were recorded for this clonotype. The chain uses TRBV6-5 and TRBJ2-1; a possible D gene is TRBD1 (5 bases). The V gene's germline CDR1 is MNHEY and CDR2 SVGAGI. V gave up 5 bases and J gave up 1 base, with 15 bases separating them. This CDR3 is built from 16 residues. This chain's CDR3 is CASSTDKGWSYNEQFF. Written as DNA, the CDR3 is TGTGCCAGCAGTACAGATAAGGGGTGGTCCTACAATGAGCAGTTCTTC.

This chain connects TRBV5-1 to TRBJ1-2, with 7 nucleotides matching TRBD1. The ends lost 4 bases at V and 1 base at J; junction bases unmatched: 7. Germline values: CDR1 SGHRS, CDR2 YFSETQ. This CDR3 contains 15 residues. The CDR3 reads CASSGGRDSNYGYTF. The CDR3 DNA is TGCGCCAGCAGCGGGGGACGGGACAGTAACTATGGCTACACCTTC.

V gene TRBV29-1 combines with J gene TRBJ1-2; no firm D call. The CDR3 length is 14 residues. The V gene's germline CDR1 is SQVTM and CDR2 ANQGSEA. Deletions cut 6 bases from V and 3 bases from J, with 17 bases between. CDR3 coding DNA: TGCAGCGTCGGAGTCGGACTGGGCTACTATGGCTACACCTTC. Protein: CSVGVGLGYYGYTF.

J is TRBJ2-1 and V is TRBV20-1; 9 nucleotides agree with TRBD1. Unmatched junction bases numbered 11, after V lost 8 bases and J lost 6 bases. Germline values: CDR1 DFQATT, CDR2 SNEGSKA (reference sequence). CDR3 length equals 14 residues. The CDR3 loop reads CSPSDRGSGNEQFF. As DNA, the CDR3 is TGCAGTCCCTCGGACAGGGGAAGCGGCAATGAGCAGTTCTTC.